This T cell receptor (beta chain) was sequenced for a study of regulatory T cells in long-lasting Graves disease. This clonotype was counted at least ten times. The antigen is unknown. Whole-study results and caveats: The analysis examined peripheral blood only and excluded thyroid tissue. When disease was persistent, TRBV28, TRBJ1-2 and TRBJ2-5 were the favored segments.

The CDR3 totals 14 residues. With V trimmed by 1 base and J by 4 bases, 3 bases remained unmatched. Germline V gene lookup returns CDR1 GTSNPN and CDR2 SVGIG (reference sequence). Investigators prepared the TCR beta libraries by applying iRepertoire HTBI primers and Arm-PCR of CDR3 regions. A single record per CDR3 protein comes from TCRdb applying MiXCR to the multiplex PCR reads. The sample records 200,000 to 250,000 distinct CDR3 sequences, approximately 20% being singletons. The time point denotes: newly diagnosed GD, antithyroid drugs for less than 3 months. Preparation of the TCR library used RNA extracted from PBMCs.

The receptor comes from a female donor with Graves disease. Sample: peripheral blood mononuclear cells (PBMCs), taken at new diagnosis, from a patient treated with antithyroid drugs. This rearrangement joins TRBV30 to TRBJ2-7; TRBD1 matches at 11 bases. For the CDR3, the DNA is TGTGCCTGGAGTGGATGGGACAGGGGGTACGAGCAGTACTTC. Encoded protein: CAWSGWDRGYEQYF.